A single sample is the source of the 26 T cell receptor beta chains below, sequenced in a study of blood T cell repertoires in COVID-19. Clones were read by immunoSEQ multiplex PCR, and TCRdb kept only the in-frame ones, dropping some. The sample carries 200,000 to 250,000 clones, roughly 85% recorded once. Sequencing was carried out using PBMCs or T cells enriched from blood (not recorded which). Receptors originate from a man aged 40-49 years who had recovered from COVID-19.

This sequence joins TRBV12-3 or TRBV12-4 and TRBJ2-2; maybe TRBD2 (6 bases). CDR3 size: 13 residues. With 3 bases removed from V and 4 bases from J, the gap between germline ends came to 6 bases. CDR3 nucleotide sequence: TGTGCCAGCAGTTTTAGCGGCACCGGGGAGCTGTTTTTT. This sequence encodes CASSFSGTGELFF.

The chain has TRBV3-1 (or the pseudogene TRBV3-2) and TRBJ2-3; 9 positions agree with TRBD2. After removal of 4 bases from V and 5 bases from J, the junction contained 13 bases not matched to a gene. This CDR3 region has 17 residues. CDR1 is LGHDT and CDR2 is YNNKEL in the germline V gene (reference sequence). CDR3 amino acids: CASSPAIAGVEGDTQYF. CDR3 nucleotide sequence: TGTGCCAGCAGCCCAGCAATAGCGGGGGTGGAAGGAGATACGCAGTATTTT.

The gene calls are TRBV6-2 or TRBV6-3 and TRBJ2-6, with 9 bases that match TRBD1. CDR3 length: 19 residues. Germline loops: CDR1 MNHEY, CDR2 SVGEGT. V was clipped by 4 bases and J by 2 bases; unmatched bases: 12. Here the CDR3 reads CASSSRPGTGRTGANVLTF. The CDR3, as DNA: TGTGCCAGCAGTTCCCGCCCCGGGACAGGGAGAACTGGGGCCAACGTCCTGACTTTC.

This chain links TRBV9 with TRBJ2-3; 12 nucleotides match TRBD2. The germline V gene encodes CDR1 SGDLS and CDR2 YYNGEE. The CDR3 is 15 amino acids. V trimming: 4 bases; J trimming: 7 bases; junction bases outside the gene matches: 7. CDR3 sequence reads: CASSFRTSGDHTQYF. CDR3 nucleotides: TGTGCCAGCAGCTTCCGGACTAGCGGGGACCATACGCAGTATTTT. Together with reference TRBV9 and TRBJ2-3, the CDR3 gives the full variable domain: DSGVTQTPKHLITATGQRVTLRCSPRSGDLSVYWYQQSLDQGLQFLIQYYNGEERAKGNILERFSAQQFPDLHSELNLSSLELGDSALYFCASSFRTSGDHTQYFGPGTRLTVL.

This sequence joins TRBV19 and TRBJ2-7; 10 nucleotides line up with TRBD1. The CDR3 totals 17 residues. Trimming cost V 4 bases and J 2 bases; bases outside gene matches: 11. Germline loops: CDR1 LNHDA, CDR2 SQIVND (reference sequence). The CDR3 loop reads CASSTGQGVFRPYEQYF. CDR3 nucleotide sequence: TGTGCCAGTAGTACCGGACAGGGGGTTTTTAGACCCTACGAGCAGTACTTC.

The rearrangement uses TRBV5-1 and TRBJ2-7, with D possibly matching TRBD1 (5 bases). V lost 0 bases and J 7 bases, leaving 17 bases between the germline ends. Looked up from germline, CDR1 is SGHRS and CDR2 is YFSETQ. The length of the CDR3 is 15 residues. The CDR3, as DNA: TGCGCCAGCAGCTTGGGACAGCACTCATCCCAAGAGCAGTACTTC. Protein: CASSLGQHSSQEQYF. The variable domain in full, with the rest retrieved from reference TRBV5-1 and TRBJ2-7, is KAGVTQTPRYLIKTRGQQVTLSCSPISGHRSVSWYQQTPGQGLQFLFEYFSETQRNKGNFPGRFSGRQFSNSRSEMNVSTLELGDSALYLCASSLGQHSSQEQYFGPGTRLTVT.

This clone was observed a few times. The chain carries TRBV5-1 and TRBJ2-2; D is perhaps TRBD1 (6 bases). Germline CDR1 and CDR2: SGHRS and YFSETQ. This CDR3 has 15 residues. Trimming stripped 4 bases from V and 0 bases from J, with 10 bases between. The CDR3 loop is CASSRDTSNTGELFF. CDR3 DNA: TGCGCCAGCAGCCGGGACACCTCGAACACCGGGGAGCTGTTTTTT. Based on the CDR3 plus reference TRBV5-1 and TRBJ2-2, the full variable domain is KAGVTQTPRYLIKTRGQQVTLSCSPISGHRSVSWYQQTPGQGLQFLFEYFSETQRNKGNFPGRFSGRQFSNSRSEMNVSTLELGDSALYLCASSRDTSNTGELFFGEGSRLTVL.

The genes are TRBV4-3 and TRBJ2-1; TRBD2 matches at 7 bases. The CDR3 is made up of 16 amino acids. The trim removed 0 bases at V and 1 base at J, leaving 3 bases unmatched. Germline assignment: CDR1 LGHNA and CDR2 YSLEER. The CDR3 region is CASSQDTGGSYNEQFF. The CDR3 region has the DNA TGCGCCAGCAGCCAAGATACCGGGGGGTCCTACAATGAGCAGTTCTTC.

The rearrangement joins TRBV3-1 (or the pseudogene TRBV3-2) to TRBJ2-7, with TRBD2 identical over 8 bases. The CDR3 totals 14 residues. Germline lookup yields CDR1 LGHDT and CDR2 YNNKEL (reference sequence). V gave up 4 bases and J gave up 2 bases; unmatched junction bases: 4. CDR3 DNA: TGTGCCAGCAGCCTCCGGGGGGGCGCCTACGAGCAGTACTTC. It yields the protein CASSLRGGAYEQYF.

The chain joins TRBV9 to TRBJ1-4; D remains ambiguous. CDR3 size: 17 residues. CDR1 is SGDLS, CDR2 YYNGEE, per germline. The germline V and J ends were trimmed by 0 bases and 5 bases, with 17 bases remaining between them. CDR3 sequence: CASSVGSRAGGNEKLFF. The CDR3 DNA reads as TGTGCCAGCAGCGTAGGTAGCCGGGCCGGCGGGAATGAAAAACTGTTTTTT.

This rearrangement joins TRBV13 to TRBJ2-1; 11 bases are a match to TRBD2. Germline CDR1 and CDR2: PRHDT and FYEKMQ (reference sequence). This CDR3 is built from 15 residues. The V segment lost 6 bases and the J segment 9 bases; nucleotides outside the gene matches: 10. The CDR3 nucleotides read TGTGCCAGCAGGAATGTAGCGGGAGGGCCGGTTGAGCAGTTCTTC. This translates into CASRNVAGGPVEQFF.

This clone showed up just once. This chain joins TRBV3-1 (or the pseudogene TRBV3-2) and TRBJ2-3; D perhaps matches TRBD2 (7 bases). The CDR3 totals 19 residues. The germline V gene encodes CDR1 LGHDT and CDR2 YNNKEL (reference sequence). V was cut by 1 base and J by 0 bases, with 20 bases left in between. As DNA, the CDR3 is TGTGCCAGCAGCCAAGGAGTTTTGGAGCGGGACACTAGCACAGATACGCAGTATTTT. It is translated as CASSQGVLERDTSTDTQYF.

The chain has TRBV11-2 and TRBJ2-7, with 7 bases lining up with TRBD1. The CDR3 covers 14 residues. Germline CDR1 reads SGHAT; CDR2 reads FQNNGV. J was trimmed by 3 bases and V by 5 bases; bases with no gene match: 7. For the CDR3, the DNA is TGTGCCAGCAGCCGAACAACAGGGGTCTACGAGCAGTACTTC. It translates to CASSRTTGVYEQYF.

This sequence joins TRBV19 and TRBJ2-3; possibly TRBD1 for D (5 bases). Between the trimmed V and J ends, which lost 6 bases and 2 bases, there was a span of 15 bases. The CDR3 length is 15 residues. CDR1 is LNHDA and CDR2 is SQIVND in the germline V gene (reference sequence). CDR3 loop: CASSSVTANTDTQYF. CDR3 bases: TGTGCCAGTAGCTCAGTGACAGCAAACACAGATACGCAGTATTTT.

This clone was seen once. The chain carries TRBV30 and TRBJ1-1; D might be TRBD1 (6 bases). The V gene's germline CDR1 is GTSNPN and CDR2 SVGIG (reference sequence). The CDR3 consists of 14 residues. Trimming took off 2 bases at V and 0 bases at J, with 10 bases between the two ends. Written as DNA, the CDR3 is TGTGCCTGGAGTAGGACAGCAGTGAACACTGAAGCTTTCTTT. It encodes CAWSRTAVNTEAFF. The entire variable domain, with the rest obtained from reference TRBV30 and TRBJ1-1, is as follows: SQTIHQWPATLVQPVGSPLSLECTVEGTSNPNLYWYRQAAGRGLQLLFYSVGIGQISSEVPQNLSASRPQDRQFILSSKKLLLSDSGFYLCAWSRTAVNTEAFFGQGTRLTVV.

The rearrangement links TRBV10-2 to TRBJ1-5; 7 bases align to TRBD1. Germline-derived CDR1 and CDR2 are WSHSY and SAAADI. Trimming at V came to 6 bases and at J to 1 base, leaving 3 bases not matched to a gene. The CDR3 loop spans 14 amino acids. The CDR3 coding sequence is TGCGCCAGCAGGACAGGGCCCAGCAATCAGCCCCAGCATTTT. It encodes CASRTGPSNQPQHF.

This chain links TRBV15 with TRBJ2-7; D remains ambiguous. V lost 2 bases to trimming and J lost 6 bases, with 8 bases between them. The CDR3 sequence is 12 residues long. Germline CDR1 LNHNV, CDR2 YYDKDF (reference sequence). CDR3 amino acids: CATSRTNGEQYF. The CDR3 bases are TGTGCCACCAGCAGAACTAATGGCGAGCAGTACTTC.

This chain links TRBV19 with TRBJ2-1; 7 bases match TRBD2. CDR3 size: 15 residues. Germline CDR1 and CDR2: LNHDA and SQIVND (reference sequence). V was pared by 7 bases and J by 4 bases, with 10 bases of the junction left unmatched. CDR3 coding DNA: TGTGCCAGTACGGGGCCGGGACTAACGTACAATGAGCAGTTCTTC. This gives the protein CASTGPGLTYNEQFF.

The chain has TRBV14 and TRBJ2-7; 10 nucleotides agree with TRBD2. The CDR3 runs 15 residues. Germline assignment: CDR1 SGHDN and CDR2 FVKESK. Trimming at V came to 1 base and at J to 3 bases, leaving 3 bases not matched to a gene. CDR3 DNA: TGTGCCAGCAGCCAAGGGACTAGCGGTATCTACGAGCAGTACTTC. It is translated as CASSQGTSGIYEQYF.

The rearrangement uses TRBV27 and TRBJ2-7; maybe TRBD1 (5 bases). Germline V gene data show CDR1 as MNHEY and CDR2 as SMNVEV (reference sequence). The CDR3 runs 15 residues. The V and J ends lost 5 bases and 6 bases respectively, with 20 bases between them. The DNA of the CDR3 is TGTGCCAGCAGTCTCACAGGTGGGGTGACGGGCGAGCAGTACTTC. Its protein is CASSLTGGVTGEQYF.

This chain connects TRBV6-5 to TRBJ2-3, with 7 bases lining up with TRBD2. From germline, CDR1 is MNHEY and CDR2 SVGAGI. V was clipped by 5 bases and J by 1 base; unmatched bases: 6. CDR3 length: 15 residues. Here the CDR3 reads CASSPGTIRTDTQYF. The DNA of the CDR3 is TGTGCCAGCAGTCCCGGGACTATACGCACAGATACGCAGTATTTT.

The table lists this clone with a few counts. J is TRBJ1-5 and V is TRBV4-3, with a tentative D call TRBD1 (5 bases). The CDR3 has 14 residues. CDR1 is LGHNA and CDR2 is YSLEER in the germline V gene. Trimming left V 0 bases short and J 7 bases short, with 10 bases between. The CDR3 DNA reads as TGCGCCAGCAGCCAAGAAGTGGGACTCCAGCCCCAGCATTTT. It codes for CASSQEVGLQPQHF.

This sequence joins TRBV30 and TRBJ1-2, with 8 nucleotides matching TRBD1. The ends lost 0 bases at V and 4 bases at J; junction bases unmatched: 4. Germline CDR1 and CDR2: GTSNPN and SVGIG (reference sequence). This CDR3 comprises 14 residues. CDR3 coding DNA: TGTGCCTGGAGTGTGAACAGGGGGAGCTATGGCTACACCTTC. Translated: CAWSVNRGSYGYTF.

The chain links TRBV7-2 to TRBJ1-1, with 8 bases that match TRBD1. The CDR3 has 14 residues. J gave up 9 bases and V 1 base, and 7 bases lay outside the gene matches. CDR1 and CDR2 (germline): SGHTA, FQGNSA. The CDR3 loop is CASSLDSAGGQAFF. The CDR3 nucleotides read TGTGCCAGCAGCTTAGATTCGGCAGGGGGCCAAGCTTTCTTT.

The chain couples TRBV9 to TRBJ2-7, with 9 positions matching TRBD2. The V gene's germline CDR1 is SGDLS and CDR2 YYNGEE. There are 16 residues in the CDR3. J lost 7 bases, V lost 0 bases, and 11 bases had no gene match. The CDR3 reads CASSVDSGRSYSEQYF. The DNA for the CDR3 is TGTGCCAGCAGCGTAGACAGCGGGAGGTCCTATTCGGAGCAGTACTTC.

The chain carries TRBV27 and TRBJ2-1; D remains ambiguous. Trimming left V 4 bases short and J 2 bases short, with 6 bases between. Germline V gene lookup returns CDR1 MNHEY and CDR2 SMNVEV (reference sequence). The CDR3 spans 13 residues. CDR3 coding DNA: TGTGCCAGCAGTTCGGAGACCTACAATGAGCAGTTCTTC. Translating it yields CASSSETYNEQFF.